Listed below are T cell receptor beta chains from one sample, sequenced in a study of blood T cell repertoires in COVID-19. This table comes from immunoSEQ multiplex PCR, and its TCRdb copy is limited to in-frame clones, with some not included. The sample yields about 240,000 clones, roughly four fifths seen once. Input material: peripheral blood. The receptor source for this set is a woman younger than 30 with acute or convalescent COVID-19. The CDR3 runs from the conserved cysteine through the conserved F or W.

cdr3_aa: CASGFLQGRWNTEAFF
v_call: TRBV12-5
j_call: TRBJ1-1
cdr3_length: 16

cdr3_aa: CASSQMTGGGTEAFF
v_call: TRBV3-1/TRBV3-2
j_call: TRBJ1-1
cdr3_length: 15

cdr3_aa: CASSFGGEQPQHF
v_call: TRBV27
j_call: TRBJ1-5
cdr3_length: 13

cdr3_aa: CASSPKTSGSSTDTQYF
v_call: TRBV18
j_call: TRBJ2-3
cdr3_length: 17

cdr3_aa: CASSLRGGEQYF
v_call: TRBV21-1
j_call: TRBJ2-7
cdr3_length: 12

cdr3_aa: CASSDRDRGSNQPQHF
v_call: TRBV6-2/TRBV6-3
j_call: TRBJ1-5
cdr3_length: 16

cdr3_aa: CASSLAGFNQPQHF
v_call: TRBV28
j_call: TRBJ1-5
cdr3_length: 14

cdr3_aa: CAWSSLTTVQYF
v_call: TRBV30
j_call: TRBJ2-4
cdr3_length: 12

cdr3_aa: CASSSEQGFGTQYF
v_call: TRBV7-2
j_call: TRBJ2-5
cdr3_length: 14

cdr3_aa: CASSGTGDNTGELFF
v_call: TRBV9
j_call: TRBJ2-2
cdr3_length: 15

cdr3_aa: CASSYSDGYTF
v_call: TRBV6-2/TRBV6-3
j_call: TRBJ1-2
cdr3_length: 11

cdr3_aa: CASSPRLQGPSYEQYF
v_call: TRBV18
j_call: TRBJ2-7
cdr3_length: 16

cdr3_aa: CASSLAISGRAYNEQFF
v_call: TRBV5-4
j_call: TRBJ2-1
cdr3_length: 17

cdr3_aa: CASSVDGTGLAFF
v_call: TRBV9
j_call: TRBJ1-1
cdr3_length: 13

cdr3_aa: CASSTQNEQFF
v_call: TRBV27
j_call: TRBJ2-1
cdr3_length: 11

cdr3_aa: CASSWSSIPTDTQYF
v_call: TRBV6-5
j_call: TRBJ2-3
cdr3_length: 15

cdr3_aa: CSVVEGEKLFF
v_call: TRBV29-1
j_call: TRBJ1-4
cdr3_length: 11

cdr3_aa: CASSQRVSTEAFF
v_call: TRBV6-4
j_call: TRBJ1-1
cdr3_length: 13

cdr3_aa: CASSLVGGGVTSYNEQFF
v_call: TRBV7-9
j_call: TRBJ2-1
cdr3_length: 18

cdr3_aa: CASSPRPLDRGQHEQFF
v_call: TRBV11-2
j_call: TRBJ2-1
cdr3_length: 17

cdr3_aa: CSASRLGQPQHF
v_call: TRBV20-1
j_call: TRBJ1-5
cdr3_length: 12

cdr3_aa: CAWSVTGGGNQPQHF
v_call: TRBV30
j_call: TRBJ1-5
cdr3_length: 15

cdr3_aa: CASSLGRQGGVQETQYF
v_call: TRBV5-1
j_call: TRBJ2-5
cdr3_length: 17

cdr3_aa: CATSGWTVYNEQFF
v_call: TRBV15
j_call: TRBJ2-1
cdr3_length: 14

cdr3_aa: CASSLARSGLYTGELFF
v_call: TRBV11-2
j_call: TRBJ2-2
cdr3_length: 17

cdr3_aa: CASSLKESYEQYF
v_call: TRBV27
j_call: TRBJ2-7
cdr3_length: 13

cdr3_aa: CASKDQGIPYNEQFF
v_call: TRBV11-2
j_call: TRBJ2-1
cdr3_length: 15

cdr3_aa: CASSPRSGATDTQYF
v_call: TRBV7-2
j_call: TRBJ2-3
cdr3_length: 15